This T cell receptor beta chain was profiled in a study of cytomegalovirus exposure and HLA in healthy donors. Study details: Among the roughly 400 genotyped donors, more than 70% were placed in the Caucasian-associated ancestry cluster.

Germline values: CDR1 SGHRS, CDR2 YFSETQ. J gave up 5 bases and V 0 bases, and 7 bases lay outside the gene matches. This CDR3 comprises 16 residues. Points from the study as a whole: Researchers reported from a later analysis that most CMV-associated TCR beta chains appeared HLA-restricted. There were a few CMV-associated chains whose specificity for CMV antigens was confirmed in vitro.

To note about this clone: Its antigen is undetermined.

These donors, healthy bone marrow donors, were studied. With 60 Vbeta and 13 Jbeta primers, the PCR was carried out. Measured with immunoSEQ multiplex PCR; TCRdb has only the in-frame clones, and not every one. Found here are approximately 140,000 clones, about 64% of them singletons; the top ten hold approximately 6.6%. The receptor was derived from a woman aged 60-70 years in good health and CMV-seropositive. The chain employs TRBV5-1 and TRBJ1-4; TRBD1 matches 7 bases. The sequenced sample was PBMCs. CDR3 bases: TGCGCCAGCAGCTTGGTAGGTGGCAGGGGGAATGAAAAACTGTTTTTT. This translates into CASSLVGGRGNEKLFF. The whole variable domain, filled in from reference TRBV5-1 and TRBJ1-4, reads KAGVTQTPRYLIKTRGQQVTLSCSPISGHRSVSWYQQTPGQGLQFLFEYFSETQRNKGNFPGRFSGRQFSNSRSEMNVSTLELGDSALYLCASSLVGGRGNEKLFFGSGTQLSVL.